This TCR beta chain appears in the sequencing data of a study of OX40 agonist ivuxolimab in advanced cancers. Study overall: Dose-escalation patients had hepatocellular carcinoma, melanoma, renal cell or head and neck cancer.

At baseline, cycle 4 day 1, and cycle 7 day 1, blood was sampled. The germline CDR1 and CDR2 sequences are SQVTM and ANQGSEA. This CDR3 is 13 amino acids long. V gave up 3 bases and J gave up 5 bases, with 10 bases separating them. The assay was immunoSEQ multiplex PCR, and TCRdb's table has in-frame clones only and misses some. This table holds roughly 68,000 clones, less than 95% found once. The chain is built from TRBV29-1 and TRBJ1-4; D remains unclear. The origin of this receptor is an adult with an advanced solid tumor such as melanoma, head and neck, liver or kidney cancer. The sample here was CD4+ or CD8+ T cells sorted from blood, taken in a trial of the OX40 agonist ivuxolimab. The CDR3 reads CSVDPSGNEKLFF. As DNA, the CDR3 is TGCAGCGTTGACCCCTCGGGAAATGAAAAACTGTTTTTT.